This T cell receptor (beta chain) was captured by sequencing in a study of blood T cell repertoires in COVID-19 (dated by TCRdb to the early 2020s). Study-wide context: Collaborator samples came from the United States, Italy and Spain and covered acute and convalescent phases of COVID-19. Deeply sampled blood TCRbeta repertoires from subjects exposed to, actively infected with, or recovered from COVID-19 were included in the dataset. The samples were drawn from the first 160 participants of the ongoing ImmuneRACE study and from more than 1,000 subjects provided by 6 global collaborators. The sample metadata nearly always contained a de-identified subject ID, COVID-19 status, age in years and sex. Where HLA class I and class II types were available, the types were taken from metadata supplied by the sample provider, not from assay-based typing. The repertoires were released in a freely available public database meant as a resource for research on the immune response to SARS-CoV-2. The material from the prospective study consisted of cDNA or gDNA derived from T cells, B-cell-depleted T cells, or PBMCs. What the research found in general, with its limitations: How much clinical and demographic metadata was included differed by source and by participant, and the metadata was provided uncurated.

The junction shows trimming of 7 bases on V and 4 bases on J, plus 10 bases between the germline ends. The CDR3 numbers 12 residues from cysteine through phenylalanine. The CDR3 DNA has 36 bases and is translated from base 1. CDR1 and CDR2 are read off the germline V gene as SQVTM and ANQGSEA. The immunoSEQ Assay, a bias-controlled multiplex PCR, was used to amplify TCRbeta CDR3 regions from genomic DNA. The authors' pipeline ran thus. The number of nucleated cells in each sample was estimated by amplification of reference gene primers within the assay. Sequence reads were collapsed and filtered to measure the absolute abundance of every unique TCRbeta CDR3 rearrangement. For each sample, productive Simpson clonality was calculated as the square root of Simpson's diversity index over productive rearrangements. This immuneACCESS table, as held by TCRdb, lists in-frame sequences with V and J called but not all clones. Of the missing ones, under half trace to an unresolved V gene in checked studies; the others have no known cause. The DNA was the basis for D and trimming; V, J and clone size are from that table. In this sample the table shows around 100,000 clones, more than 75% of which occur a single time. The ten largest clones represent approximately 7.9% of the sample.

With respect to this clone: No antigen is known for it. No much larger clone exists at a distance of one base, and base qualities are not known.

Each collaborating institution followed its own protocols to collect whole blood in K2EDTA tubes. For TCRbeta analysis, collaborators shipped samples as frozen whole blood, isolated PBMCs, or DNA extracted from either of those sample types. Recombination connected TRBV29-1 to TRBJ1-4; the D gene is perhaps TRBD1, from 6 matching bases. Input material: peripheral blood. This TCR derives from a man in his 70s with acute or convalescent COVID-19. The DNA reads TGCAGCGCCGGACAGAGTAATGAAAAACTGTTTTTT. Its coded protein is CSAGQSNEKLFF.